This TCR beta chain was sequenced for a study of blood T cell repertoires in COVID-19. Turning to the study itself: Samples representing acute and convalescent COVID-19 were sourced from the United States, Italy and Spain. Sources were T cells, B-cell-depleted T cells, or PBMCs; the material itself was cDNA or gDNA.

Germline CDR1 ENHRY, CDR2 SYGVKD. With 8 bases clipped from V and 0 bases from J, the junction kept 12 bases outside the gene matches. The CDR3 is made up of 18 amino acids. Original data processing: Counts of nucleated cells, estimated from reference gene primer amplification, were obtained. Sequenced by immunoSEQ multiplex PCR; TCRdb stores in-frame clones only, minus some. V and J calls and clone size are copied from that table; D and trimming were computed from the DNA. This table holds about 120,000 clones, 78% found once. The receptor was derived from an older man with acute or convalescent COVID-19. V and J are TRBV10-3 and TRBJ2-7; 14 bases match TRBD2. Sequencing input: peripheral blood. CDR3 protein: CAISPGLAGEPSSYEQYF. The CDR3 bases are TGTGCCATCTCCCCGGGACTAGCGGGGGAACCGAGCTCCTACGAGCAGTACTTC.